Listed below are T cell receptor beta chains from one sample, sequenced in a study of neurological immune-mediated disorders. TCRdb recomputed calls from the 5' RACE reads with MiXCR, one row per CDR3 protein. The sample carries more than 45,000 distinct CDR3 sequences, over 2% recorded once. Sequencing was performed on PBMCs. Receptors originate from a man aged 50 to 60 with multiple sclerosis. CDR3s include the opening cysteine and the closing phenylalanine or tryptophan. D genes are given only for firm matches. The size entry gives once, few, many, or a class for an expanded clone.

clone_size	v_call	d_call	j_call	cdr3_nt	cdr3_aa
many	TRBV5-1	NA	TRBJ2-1	TGCGCCAGCAGCCCCTCCCCCCGGAATGAGCAGTTCTTC	CASSPSPRNEQFF
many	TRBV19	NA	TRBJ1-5	TGTGCCAGTAGTATAGAGGGAGGGGTTCAGCCCCAGCATTTT	CASSIEGGVQPQHF
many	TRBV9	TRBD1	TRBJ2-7	TGTGCCAGCAGCCCCGGACAGGGGTACTCCTACGAGCAGTACTTC	CASSPGQGYSYEQYF
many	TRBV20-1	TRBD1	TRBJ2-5	TGCAGTGCCAGACAGGGGGGGCCAGAGACCCAGTACTTC	CSARQGGPETQYF
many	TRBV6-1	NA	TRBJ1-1	TGTGCCAGCATTCGACCGGGGGCGGGCACTGAAGCTTTCTTT	CASIRPGAGTEAFF
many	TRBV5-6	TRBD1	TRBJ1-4	TGTGCCAGCAGCAAGGGGGCGGGTGAAAAACTGTTTTTT	CASSKGAGEKLFF
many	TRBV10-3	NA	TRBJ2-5	TGTGCCATCAGTGAGTCCGCTAGCATGGGCGGAGAGACCCAGTACTTC	CAISESASMGGETQYF
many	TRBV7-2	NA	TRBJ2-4	TGTGCCAGCAGCTTACCCGGGCCAAACATTCAGTACTTC	CASSLPGPNIQYF
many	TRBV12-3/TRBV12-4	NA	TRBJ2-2	TGTGCCAGCAGCCTGGACATCGGGGAGCTGTTTTTT	CASSLDIGELFF
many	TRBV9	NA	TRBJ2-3	TGTGCCAGCAGCGTAGAGTTCGGGGGCACAGATACGCAGTATTTT	CASSVEFGGTDTQYF
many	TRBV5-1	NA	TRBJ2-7	TGCGCCAGCAGCCCGGACCGGGACACCTACGAGCAGTACTTC	CASSPDRDTYEQYF
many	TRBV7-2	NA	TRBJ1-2	TGTGCCAGCGGACAGAACTATGGCTACACCTTC	CASGQNYGYTF